This TCR beta chain was recorded in a study of neurological immune-mediated disorders. Study as a whole: A relapsing-remitting course was seen in most of the 34 multiple sclerosis patients and a secondary progressive course in 3.

At least ten counts were recorded for this clonotype. Synthesis of cDNA was carried out by template-switch 5'RACE. The reaction used 10-nucleotide random UMIs. TCRdb processed the 5' RACE reads anew with MiXCR; each CDR3 protein has one entry. The table lists around 130,000 distinct CDR3 sequences, roughly 3.2% of them singletons. The V gene lost 0 bases and the J gene lost 5 bases, with 11 bases spanning the gap. Germline V gene sequence: CDR1 SGHDT, CDR2 YYEEEE. The CDR3 has 14 residues. Sequenced: PBMCs. This sequence originates from a woman in her 30s with multiple sclerosis. V and J are TRBV5-6 and TRBJ1-1; no firm D call. DNA for the CDR3: TGTGCCAGCAGCTTGGTGGGGTCTGGGACTGAAGCTTTCTTT. This codes for CASSLVGSGTEAFF.